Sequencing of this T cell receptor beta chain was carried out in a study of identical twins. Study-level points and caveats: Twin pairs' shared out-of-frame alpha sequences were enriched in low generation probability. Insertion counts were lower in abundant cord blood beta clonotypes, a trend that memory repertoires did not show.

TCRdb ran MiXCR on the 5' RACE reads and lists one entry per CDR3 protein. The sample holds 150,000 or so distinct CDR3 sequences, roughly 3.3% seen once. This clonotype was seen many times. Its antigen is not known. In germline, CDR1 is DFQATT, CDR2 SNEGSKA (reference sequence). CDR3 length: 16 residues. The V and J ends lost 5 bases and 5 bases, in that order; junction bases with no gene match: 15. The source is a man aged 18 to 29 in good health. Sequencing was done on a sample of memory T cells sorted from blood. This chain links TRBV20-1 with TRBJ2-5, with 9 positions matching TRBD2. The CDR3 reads CSAGGKGAGGLETQYF. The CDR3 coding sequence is TGCAGTGCTGGGGGAAAAGGAGCGGGGGGCCTTGAGACCCAGTACTTC.